The 20 T cell receptor beta chains listed next were all sequenced from one sample in a study of CD8 T cells in Susac syndrome. RNA totalling roughly 0.45 to 1 ug underwent reverse transcription with random hexamers. From the immunoSEQ multiplex PCR reads, TCRdb called clonotypes with MiXCR, one entry per CDR3 protein. The data hold around 200,000 distinct CDR3 sequences, with roughly 94% observed a single time. Sequencing used CD4+ T cells from PBMCs. Receptors were obtained from a human donor in good health.

The chain couples TRBV29-1 to TRBJ2-5; D is unresolved. The CDR3 loop spans 12 amino acids. The germline V and J ends were trimmed by 8 bases and 4 bases, with 14 bases remaining between them. Germline V gene sequence: CDR1 SQVTM, CDR2 ANQGSEA. The CDR3 sequence is CSLTYTGETQYF. The CDR3 DNA is TGCAGCCTGACATATACGGGAGAGACCCAGTACTTC.

The J gene is TRBJ1-2, the V gene TRBV29-1, with D unclear. Trimming took off 4 bases at V and 8 bases at J, with 11 bases between the two ends. CDR1 and CDR2 (germline): SQVTM, ANQGSEA. The CDR3 extends over 11 amino acids. The CDR3 region is CSVGWIDGYTF. Here the CDR3 DNA reads TGCAGCGTTGGATGGATCGACGGCTACACCTTC.

This clonotype appeared a few times. J is TRBJ1-5 and V is TRBV6-1, with D hard to call. The ends were cut back, 8 bases at V and 0 bases at J, with 11 bases in the middle. Germline CDR1 and CDR2: MNHNS and SASEGT. The CDR3 sequence is 14 residues long. The DNA for the CDR3 is TGTGCCAGCGGCGGAGAACCTAGCAATCAGCCCCAGCATTTT. It encodes CASGGEPSNQPQHF.

This clonotype was seen only once. This chain joins TRBV20-1 and TRBJ1-2; D unresolved. Germline-derived CDR1 and CDR2 are DFQATT and SNEGSKA (reference sequence). V dropped 3 bases and J dropped 4 bases, with 9 bases sitting between them. CDR3 size: 12 residues. The CDR3 bases are TGCAGTGCTAGCGGGGAGATCTATGGCTACACCTTC. It specifies CSASGEIYGYTF.

This sequence joins TRBV27 and TRBJ2-3; possible D gene TRBD1, 5 bases. The germline CDR1 and CDR2 sequences are MNHEY and SMNVEV (reference sequence). The CDR3 loop spans 13 amino acids. V was cut by 5 bases and J by 4 bases, with 10 bases left in between. This CDR3 is CASSRQIPDTQYF. CDR3 bases: TGTGCCAGCAGTCGACAGATTCCAGATACGCAGTATTTT.

The chain carries TRBV27 and TRBJ2-7; 9 bases align to TRBD1. Germline V gene data show CDR1 as MNHEY and CDR2 as SMNVEV (reference sequence). With 7 bases clipped from V and 2 bases from J, the junction kept 15 bases outside the gene matches. The CDR3 length is 17 residues. The CDR3 DNA reads as TGTGCCAGCACCTTTACAGGGGGCTACAGTGGCGCCTACGAGCAGTACTTC. Encoded protein: CASTFTGGYSGAYEQYF.

The chain joins TRBV3-1 to TRBJ2-1, with TRBD2 matching 7 bases. Germline CDR1 is LGHDT and CDR2 is YNNKEL (reference sequence). V shed 0 bases, J shed 4 bases, and the junction held 6 bases outside the gene matches. This CDR3 has 16 residues. CDR3 in amino acids: CASSQDSLADYNEQFF. The DNA for the CDR3 is TGTGCCAGCAGCCAAGATTCCCTAGCGGATTACAATGAGCAGTTCTTC.

This chain connects TRBV30 to TRBJ2-3, with D maybe TRBD2 (5 bases). The CDR3 has 14 residues. V was shortened by 2 bases and J by 2 bases, with 11 bases between the two germline ends. In germline, CDR1 is GTSNPN, CDR2 SVGIG (reference sequence). CDR3 in amino acids: CAWSTSGYTDTQYF. The CDR3 nucleotides are TGTGCCTGGAGTACAAGCGGCTACACAGATACGCAGTATTTT.

The chain uses TRBV11-3 and TRBJ2-2; D is possibly TRBD2 (6 bases). This CDR3 has 13 amino acids. Germline CDR1 is SGHNT and CDR2 is YENEEA. V was clipped by 6 bases and J by 6 bases, with 11 bases between them. As DNA, the CDR3 is TGTGCCAGCAGTCGGGAGAGCGCCGGGGAGCTGTTTTTT. Translated, it gives CASSRESAGELFF.

The chain employs TRBV5-1 and TRBJ2-7; D tentatively reads TRBD1 or TRBD2 (7 bases each). The V end was cut by 7 bases, the J end by 3 bases, with 17 bases between. The CDR3 runs 14 residues. Per germline, CDR1 SGHRS and CDR2 YFSETQ. The CDR3: CASGNQGGNYEQYF. The CDR3 DNA reads TGCGCCAGCGGAAATCAGGGGGGGAACTACGAGCAGTACTTC.

The V and J genes are TRBV12-3 or TRBV12-4 and TRBJ2-7; the D gene is possibly TRBD2 (6 bases). Trimming left V 6 bases short and J 6 bases short, with 18 bases between. The CDR3 has 14 residues. The chain's CDR3 is CASSPGPGVSEQYV. In nucleotides, the CDR3 is TGTGCCAGCAGCCCAGGGCCGGGAGTATCCGAGCAGTACGTC.

The genes are TRBV29-1 and TRBJ1-4; 8 bases fit TRBD1. The CDR3 length is 13 residues. The trim removed 6 bases at V and 3 bases at J, leaving 3 bases unmatched. CDR1 SQVTM and CDR2 ANQGSEA come from the germline V gene. The CDR3 DNA reads as TGCAGCGTCGGACAGGGCCCTAATGAAAAACTGTTTTTT. Translation: CSVGQGPNEKLFF.

This chain links TRBV7-2 with TRBJ2-2, with no clear D. V lost 6 bases, J lost 4 bases, and 15 bases lay in between. Per the germline V gene, CDR1 is SGHTA and CDR2 is FQGNSA. The CDR3 has 15 residues. CDR3: CASSPLPALTGELFF. As DNA, the CDR3 is TGTGCCAGCAGTCCACTCCCGGCCCTCACCGGGGAGCTGTTTTTT.

This clonotype was counted a single time. This chain links TRBV20-1 with TRBJ2-2, with D perhaps TRBD1 (5 bases). V lost 2 bases to trimming and J lost 5 bases, with 15 bases between them. Germline CDR1 DFQATT, CDR2 SNEGSKA (reference sequence). The CDR3 has 15 amino acids. CDR3: CSARLAGIVTGELFF. CDR3 nucleotide sequence: TGCAGTGCTAGATTAGCAGGGATCGTAACCGGGGAGCTGTTTTTT.

The V call is TRBV7-9, the J call TRBJ1-2; D might be TRBD1 (5 bases). CDR3 size: 14 residues. Trimming shortened V by 3 bases and J by 5 bases, and 13 bases separated the two germline ends. Germline V gene sequence: CDR1 SEHNR, CDR2 FQNEAQ (reference sequence). CDR3 sequence reads: CASSLLSGAYGYTF. As DNA, the CDR3 is TGTGCCAGCAGCTTGTTATCCGGGGCATATGGCTACACCTTC.

As for this clonotype: Its ends do not fully match the called genes, so a read error is possible. The rearrangement uses TRBV12-3 or TRBV12-4 and TRBJ2-3, with no clear D. This CDR3 is built from 13 residues. The CDR3 region is CASSLVGTDTQYF. The CDR3 DNA reads TGTGCTAGCAGCTTAGTGGGCACAGATACGCAGTATTTT.

The V and J genes are TRBV14 and TRBJ2-7, with 7 bases aligning to TRBD2. The CDR3 sequence is 15 residues long. V lost 0 bases to trimming and J lost 4 bases; unmatched junction nucleotides: 6. The germline gives CDR1 SGHDN, CDR2 FVKESK. CDR3 sequence: CASSQDFGGRYEQYF. For the CDR3, the DNA is TGTGCCAGCAGCCAAGATTTCGGGGGGAGATACGAGCAGTACTTC.

The gene calls are TRBV12-3 or TRBV12-4 and TRBJ2-1, with D perhaps TRBD2 (6 bases). The CDR3 loop spans 13 amino acids. V dropped 6 bases and J dropped 8 bases, with 14 bases sitting between them. This CDR3 reads CASRREWGDEQFF. CDR3 nucleotides: TGTGCCAGCAGACGGGAGTGGGGTGATGAGCAGTTCTTC.

This chain links TRBV20-1 with TRBJ2-1; D not resolved. This CDR3 region has 13 residues. The germline V gene has CDR1 DFQATT and CDR2 SNEGSKA (reference sequence). V lost 5 bases to trimming and J lost 0 bases, with 8 bases between them. The CDR3 reads CSAATSSYNEQFF. CDR3 coding DNA: TGCAGTGCTGCAACCAGCTCCTACAATGAGCAGTTCTTC.

The J gene is TRBJ1-5, the V gene TRBV4-3; weak D call: TRBD1 (6 bases). Trimming removed 0 bases at V and 5 bases at J, with 11 bases between. This CDR3 region has 15 residues. Germline CDR1 reads LGHNA; CDR2 reads YSLEER. CDR3 DNA: TGCGCCAGCAGCCAAGACAGGGGTCCTTATCAGCCCCAGCATTTT. Translation: CASSQDRGPYQPQHF.